Each of the 14 T cell receptor beta chains below was sequenced from the same sample in a study of regulatory T cells in long-lasting Graves disease. Libraries of TCR beta came from iRepertoire HTBI primers plus Arm-PCR of CDR3 regions. TCRdb reprocessed the multiplex PCR reads via MiXCR and lists one record per CDR3 protein. The sample has fewer than 400,000 distinct CDR3 sequences; about 20% are singletons. Described time point: newly diagnosed GD, antithyroid drugs for less than 3 months. TCR sequences were obtained from RNA taken from PBMCs. Material: peripheral blood mononuclear cells (PBMCs), obtained at new diagnosis, from a patient treated with antithyroid drugs. Every receptor here comes from a female donor with Graves disease.

This clonotype was seen at least ten times. CDR3 coding DNA: TGTGCCAGCTCACCGGGGAACACTTACAATGAGCAGTTCTTC. It specifies CASSPGNTYNEQFF. The chain employs TRBV18 and TRBJ2-1; D unclear. V was shortened by 3 bases and J by 4 bases, with 10 bases between the two germline ends. The germline V gene encodes CDR1 KGHSH and CDR2 LQKENI. The CDR3 runs to 14 residues.

This clonotype was recorded many times. The rearrangement links TRBV7-2 to TRBJ2-6; D is undetermined. Per the germline V gene, CDR1 is SGHTA and CDR2 is FQGNSA. The ends were cut back, 1 base at V and 4 bases at J, with 11 bases in the middle. The CDR3 length is 16 residues. CDR3 protein: CASSLGGFGGANVLTF. The CDR3 DNA reads as TGTGCCAGCAGCTTAGGGGGATTTGGAGGGGCCAACGTCCTGACTTTC. Based on the CDR3 plus reference TRBV7-2 and TRBJ2-6, the full variable domain is GAGVSQSPSNKVTEKGKDVELRCDPISGHTALYWYRQSLGQGLEFLIYFQGNSAPDKSGLPSDRFSAERTGGSVSTLTIQRTQQEDSAVYLCASSLGGFGGANVLTFGAGSRLTVL.

Turning to this clonotype: A read error may be the cause here, since a much bigger clone is one base away. The chain is built from TRBV28 and TRBJ2-1; D gene uncertain. V was cut by 5 bases and J by 6 bases, with 17 bases left in between. The germline V gene has CDR1 MDHEN and CDR2 SYDVKM. CDR3 length equals 15 residues. CDR3 protein: CASSPRSIACNEQFF. The DNA for the CDR3 is TGTGCCAGCAGTCCGCGTAGCATTGCCTGCAATGAGCAGTTCTTC.

This clonotype has more than one count but fewer than ten. V is TRBV5-6 and J is TRBJ1-5, with 7 bases that match TRBD1. Germline CDR1 SGHDT, CDR2 YYEEEE. Losses at the gene ends were 1 base for V and 2 bases for J; bases not matched to a gene: 9. This CDR3 region has 17 residues. The CDR3 DNA follows: TGTGCCAGCAGCTTGAACAGGGGTATGAGTGGCAATCAGCCCCAGCATTTT. Protein product: CASSLNRGMSGNQPQHF.

Turning to this clonotype: This may be a read error, as it is one base from a much larger clone. The chain is built from TRBV20-1 and TRBJ2-7; 11 bases are shared with TRBD2. The CDR3 is 15 amino acids. Germline assignment: CDR1 DFQATT and CDR2 SNEGSKA (reference sequence). The CDR3 DNA reads as TGCAGTGTTAGAGTCCCGGGGACTAGCGGCTACGAGCAGTACTTC. Translation gives CSVRVPGTSGYEQYF.

This clonotype was seen a few times. V and J are TRBV5-1 and TRBJ2-2; D might be TRBD2 (6 bases). Germline V lookup: CDR1 SGHRS, CDR2 YFSETQ. Trimming cost V 5 bases and J 4 bases, with 15 bases left between them. This CDR3 is 15 amino acids long. CDR3 in DNA: TGCGCCAGCAGGGACGCCCGGGGGTTCACCGGGGAGCTGTTTTTT. This gives the protein CASRDARGFTGELFF.

This clonotype was recorded at least ten times. V usage is TRBV19 and J usage is TRBJ1-4; 9 bases are shared with TRBD1. With 5 bases clipped from V and 8 bases from J, the junction kept 12 bases outside the gene matches. This CDR3 contains 16 residues. Germline V lookup: CDR1 LNHDA, CDR2 SQIVND (reference sequence). The CDR3 sequence: CASSFLTGGEEEKLFF. The CDR3 DNA sequence: TGTGCCAGTAGTTTCTTGACAGGGGGAGAAGAAGAAAAACTGTTTTTT.

In the case of this clonotype: One end of the junction does not line up with germline, which may come from a read error. The J gene is TRBJ1-1, the V gene TRBV6-1; D call uncertain. Germline V gives CDR1 MNHNS, CDR2 SASEGT. This CDR3 is 16 amino acids long. The CDR3 is CAISESISIGNTEAFF. CDR3 nucleotide sequence: TGTGCCATCAGTGAGTCGATTTCAATCGGGAACACTGAAGCTTTCTTT.

V is TRBV5-1 and J is TRBJ2-7, with TRBD2 matching over 8 bases. V shed 3 bases and J 0 bases; nucleotides not matched to a gene: 5. Germline loops: CDR1 SGHRS, CDR2 YFSETQ. The CDR3 covers 15 residues. CDR3 sequence reads: CASSSIAGSSYEQYF. CDR3 nucleotides: TGCGCCAGCAGCTCGATAGCGGGAAGCTCCTACGAGCAGTACTTC. The whole variable domain, filled in from reference TRBV5-1 and TRBJ2-7, reads KAGVTQTPRYLIKTRGQQVTLSCSPISGHRSVSWYQQTPGQGLQFLFEYFSETQRNKGNFPGRFSGRQFSNSRSEMNVSTLELGDSALYLCASSSIAGSSYEQYFGPGTRLTVT.

The chain has TRBV6-2 or TRBV6-3 and TRBJ2-5; 9 bases agree with TRBD1. The junction had 6 bases not matched to a gene; V was cut back by 4 bases and J by 6 bases. This CDR3 contains 14 residues. Germline CDR1 MNHEY, CDR2 SVGEGT. The CDR3 loop is CASSSPGQGKTQYF. CDR3 coding DNA: TGTGCCAGCAGTTCTCCGGGACAGGGAAAGACCCAGTACTTC.

This clonotype was counted ten times or more. V gene TRBV27 combines with J gene TRBJ2-1; TRBD2 matches at 8 bases. Germline CDR1 and CDR2: MNHEY and SMNVEV (reference sequence). Trimming at V came to 5 bases and at J to 2 bases, leaving 11 bases not matched to a gene. The length of the CDR3 is 17 residues. CDR3 in amino acids: CASSPRGSGVPYNEQFF. The CDR3 DNA follows: TGTGCCAGCAGTCCCCGGGGTAGCGGGGTACCCTACAATGAGCAGTTCTTC.

This clonotype was seen repeatedly, ten times or more. The V call is TRBV7-2, the J call TRBJ2-2; D remains unclear. The V end lost 3 bases, the J end lost 3 bases, and 14 bases lay between the germline ends. Germline V gene lookup returns CDR1 SGHTA and CDR2 FQGNSA. This CDR3 has 16 amino acids. The CDR3 sequence: CASSLFLGSDTGELFF. The CDR3 DNA sequence: TGTGCCAGCAGCTTGTTTCTCGGGTCGGACACCGGGGAGCTGTTTTTT. Full variable domain (remainder filled in from reference TRBV7-2 and TRBJ2-2): GAGVSQSPSNKVTEKGKDVELRCDPISGHTALYWYRQSLGQGLEFLIYFQGNSAPDKSGLPSDRFSAERTGGSVSTLTIQRTQQEDSAVYLCASSLFLGSDTGELFFGEGSRLTVL.

This clonotype appeared many times. V is TRBV29-1 and J is TRBJ2-1; no clear D. The CDR3 is 10 residues long. Germline assignment: CDR1 SQVTM and CDR2 ANQGSEA. Between the trimmed V and J ends, which lost 4 bases and 5 bases, there was a span of 3 bases. The CDR3 nucleotides read TGCAGCGTTGGGGACAATGAGCAGTTCTTC. Translated: CSVGDNEQFF.

This clonotype occurred many times. DNA for the CDR3: TGCGCCAGCGCGGTGGGCCTGTGGGGGGAGCAGTTCTTC. Translated, it gives CASAVGLWGEQFF. The chain carries TRBV10-2 and TRBJ2-1, with D perhaps matching TRBD1 or TRBD2 (5 bases each). Germline V gene sequence: CDR1 WSHSY, CDR2 SAAADI. V lost 8 bases to trimming and J lost 10 bases, with 18 bases between them. The CDR3 spans 13 residues.